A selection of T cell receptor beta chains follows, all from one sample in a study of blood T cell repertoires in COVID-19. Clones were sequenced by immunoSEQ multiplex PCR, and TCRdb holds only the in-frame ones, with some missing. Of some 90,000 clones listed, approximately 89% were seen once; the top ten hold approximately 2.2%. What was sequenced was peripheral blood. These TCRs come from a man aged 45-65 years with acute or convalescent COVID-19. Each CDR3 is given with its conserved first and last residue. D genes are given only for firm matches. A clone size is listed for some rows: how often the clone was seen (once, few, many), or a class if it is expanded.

CDR3nt: TGTGCCAGCAGTTTACAGGGGAGATTGGAGGAGCAGTACTTC
CDR3aa: CASSLQGRLEEQYF
abundance: -
v_gene: TRBV27
j_gene: TRBJ2-7
d_gene: -

CDR3nt: TGCGCCAGCAGCTCAACCACAGGAGGAAACACCATATATTTT
CDR3aa: CASSSTTGGNTIYF
abundance: -
v_gene: TRBV4-3
j_gene: TRBJ1-3
d_gene: -

CDR3nt: TGTGCCAGCAGCGCCGAGAGACAGAAAAATTCACCCCTCCACTTT
CDR3aa: CASSAERQKNSPLHF
abundance: -
v_gene: TRBV7-8
j_gene: TRBJ1-6
d_gene: -

CDR3nt: TGTGCCATCGGTGACCGGGAGGGGACTGAAAAACTGTTTTTT
CDR3aa: CAIGDREGTEKLFF
abundance: -
v_gene: TRBV10-3
j_gene: TRBJ1-4
d_gene: -

CDR3nt: TGTGCCATCAGTGAGTCGGGGGGGGAGACCCAGTACTTC
CDR3aa: CAISESGGETQYF
abundance: -
v_gene: TRBV10-3
j_gene: TRBJ2-5
d_gene: TRBD2

CDR3nt: TGTGCCACCAGTGATTTTAGGGGTGAGCATGGCTACACCTTC
CDR3aa: CATSDFRGEHGYTF
abundance: -
v_gene: TRBV24-1
j_gene: TRBJ1-2
d_gene: -

CDR3nt: TGTGCCAGCAGTGAGGCCCAGGGGACCATTCAGCCCCAGCATTTT
CDR3aa: CASSEAQGTIQPQHF
abundance: -
v_gene: TRBV2
j_gene: TRBJ1-5
d_gene: -

CDR3nt: TGTGCCTGGACCTGGACAGGCAACTATGGCTACACCTTC
CDR3aa: CAWTWTGNYGYTF
abundance: -
v_gene: TRBV30
j_gene: TRBJ1-2
d_gene: TRBD1

CDR3nt: TGTGCCAGCAGCTTCCAGGGGACCGGGGAGCTGTTTTTT
CDR3aa: CASSFQGTGELFF
abundance: few
v_gene: TRBV11-2
j_gene: TRBJ2-2
d_gene: -

CDR3nt: TGTGCCAGCAGCTTGTTTATAACAAGTACTAGCGGGGGCAGGGGGGAGCTGTTTTTT
CDR3aa: CASSLFITSTSGGRGELFF
abundance: -
v_gene: TRBV5-5
j_gene: TRBJ2-2
d_gene: TRBD2

CDR3nt: TGCAGCGTTGAAGGGGGCGGAACTGAAGCTTTCTTT
CDR3aa: CSVEGGGTEAFF
abundance: once
v_gene: TRBV29-1
j_gene: TRBJ1-1
d_gene: -

CDR3nt: TGCGCCAGCAGTGACAGCCTCAGGGCAGATACGCAGTATTTT
CDR3aa: CASSDSLRADTQYF
abundance: -
v_gene: TRBV10-2
j_gene: TRBJ2-3
d_gene: -

CDR3nt: TGTGCCAGCAGCTTCTCGAGCGACACCGGGGAGCTGTTTTTT
CDR3aa: CASSFSSDTGELFF
abundance: once
v_gene: TRBV7-3
j_gene: TRBJ2-2
d_gene: -

CDR3nt: TGTGCCAGCAGTTACTCTAGGGGACAGCGGAATGAAAAACTGTTTTTT
CDR3aa: CASSYSRGQRNEKLFF
abundance: -
v_gene: TRBV6-2/TRBV6-3
j_gene: TRBJ1-4
d_gene: TRBD1

CDR3nt: TGTGCCAGCAGTGGCCCCCGGAACACTGAAGCTTTCTTT
CDR3aa: CASSGPRNTEAFF
abundance: -
v_gene: TRBV6-6
j_gene: TRBJ1-1
d_gene: -

CDR3nt: TGTGCCAGCAGCTTTGAGGTGGAGGGTACGCAGTATTTT
CDR3aa: CASSFEVEGTQYF
abundance: -
v_gene: TRBV7-3
j_gene: TRBJ2-3
d_gene: -

CDR3nt: TGTGCCAGCAGCCAAGCGGCTAGCGGGATTAACACAGATACGCAGTATTTT
CDR3aa: CASSQAASGINTDTQYF
abundance: -
v_gene: TRBV4-2
j_gene: TRBJ2-3
d_gene: TRBD2

CDR3nt: TGTGCCAGCAGTTACTCGAGGCAGGGCGACGAAAAACTGTTTTTT
CDR3aa: CASSYSRQGDEKLFF
abundance: -
v_gene: TRBV6-5
j_gene: TRBJ1-4
d_gene: -

CDR3nt: TGTGCCAGCAGCTTACCTGGGGCGGCTAATGAAAAACTGTTTTTT
CDR3aa: CASSLPGAANEKLFF
abundance: -
v_gene: TRBV7-2
j_gene: TRBJ1-4
d_gene: -

CDR3nt: TGTGCCTGGATGGGAGGGTGGAACACCGGGGAGCTGTTTTTT
CDR3aa: CAWMGGWNTGELFF
abundance: -
v_gene: TRBV30
j_gene: TRBJ2-2
d_gene: TRBD2

CDR3nt: TGTGCCACCAGTGATCCCCCGGGTAGCGGGAGTTCAGATACGCAGTATTTT
CDR3aa: CATSDPPGSGSSDTQYF
abundance: -
v_gene: TRBV24-1
j_gene: TRBJ2-3
d_gene: TRBD2

CDR3nt: TGTGCCAGCAGCTTAGAGAGAAACTATGGCTACACCTTC
CDR3aa: CASSLERNYGYTF
abundance: -
v_gene: TRBV7-8
j_gene: TRBJ1-2
d_gene: -

CDR3nt: TGTGCCAGCAGCTTAGATCGGTTGGAGTACTCCACAGATACGCAGTATTTT
CDR3aa: CASSLDRLEYSTDTQYF
abundance: -
v_gene: TRBV13
j_gene: TRBJ2-3
d_gene: -

CDR3nt: TGTGCCTGGAGTGTGGACAGCTTCCAAGAGACCCAGTACTTC
CDR3aa: CAWSVDSFQETQYF
abundance: once
v_gene: TRBV30
j_gene: TRBJ2-5
d_gene: -

CDR3nt: TGTGCCGCGAATGACAGGGGGCTATCACCCCTCCACTTT
CDR3aa: CAANDRGLSPLHF
abundance: -
v_gene: TRBV28
j_gene: TRBJ1-6
d_gene: TRBD1

CDR3nt: TGTGCTAGTGGACGCAACCTGGACAGCGATACGCAGTATTTT
CDR3aa: CASGRNLDSDTQYF
abundance: -
v_gene: TRBV12-5
j_gene: TRBJ2-3
d_gene: -

CDR3nt: TGTGCCAGCAGTTTTGTGGGGGGAGAAGCTTTCTTT
CDR3aa: CASSFVGGEAFF
abundance: -
v_gene: TRBV27
j_gene: TRBJ1-1
d_gene: -